This T cell receptor beta chain was identified during a study of immune evolution from preneoplasia to lung adenocarcinoma. Produced via immunoSEQ multiplex PCR; TCRdb's table is partial and in-frame only. The repertoire holds about 8,200 clones, approximately 80% seen once, with about 7.2% in the top ten. The CDR3 sequence is 13 residues long. CDR1 is SGHAT and CDR2 is FQNNGV in the germline V gene. Trimming took 7 bases from V and 13 from J; bases not matched to a gene: 13. The chain employs TRBV11-2 and TRBJ1-2; 9 positions agree with TRBD1. The source of this sequence is a person aged 65 to 85 with lung adenocarcinoma. Sequencing was carried out using FFPE adjacent normal lung tissue. CDR3 residues: CASTIGGTGSGTF. As DNA, the CDR3 is TGTGCCAGCACCATCGGAGGGACAGGGTCGGGCACCTTC.